The rows below give T cell receptor beta chains drawn from one sample of a study of blood T cell repertoires in COVID-19. Only in-frame clones appear in the TCRdb table, and some are missing; sequencing was by immunoSEQ multiplex PCR. Here the sample spans about 120,000 clones, 82% being singletons. The sample taken for sequencing was peripheral blood. Source of these receptors: a woman in her 70s with acute or convalescent COVID-19. Both conserved end residues are part of each CDR3. D genes are given only for firm matches. Size values are once, few and many counts, or a class for expanded clones, and some rows have none.

abundance	j_gene	len	d_gene	v_gene	CDR3nt	CDR3aa
once	TRBJ1-2	14	.	TRBV11-2	TGTGCCAGCAGTCGGACACCGTCCACATATGGCTACACCTTC	CASSRTPSTYGYTF
.	TRBJ2-3	13	TRBD2	TRBV19	TGTGCCAGTAGTAAGCGGGGGGGGGATACGCAGTATTTT	CASSKRGGDTQYF
.	TRBJ1-5	13	.	TRBV2	TGTGCCAGCAGTGTGTGGAGGGATCAGCCCCAGCATTTT	CASSVWRDQPQHF
.	TRBJ1-4	13	.	TRBV19	TGTGCCAGTAGTATGGACAGTAATGAAAAACTGTTTTTT	CASSMDSNEKLFF
.	TRBJ1-1	14	.	TRBV6-4	TGTGCCAGCAGTACCAGAGCGGGCAACACTGAAGCTTTCTTT	CASSTRAGNTEAFF
once	TRBJ2-7	14	TRBD1	TRBV7-2	TGTGCCAGCAGCTCGGACAGGGGCTTCTACGAGCAGTACTTC	CASSSDRGFYEQYF
few	TRBJ1-1	13	.	TRBV11-2	TGTGCCAGCAGCTTAGATCTACCCACTGAAGCTTTCTTT	CASSLDLPTEAFF
.	TRBJ1-2	16	.	TRBV25-1	TGTGCCAGCACCGCGGGCCCTGACAAGCCCCAAGATGGCTACACCTTC	CASTAGPDKPQDGYTF
.	TRBJ1-1	13	.	TRBV5-4	TGTGCCAGCAGTTTACAGATGAACACTGAAGCTTTCTTT	CASSLQMNTEAFF
.	TRBJ1-1	12	.	TRBV12-5	TGTGCTAGTGGCCAGGGGAACACTGAAGCTTTCTTT	CASGQGNTEAFF
.	TRBJ1-6	16	TRBD1	TRBV6-2/TRBV6-3	TGTGCCAGCAGTTACGGGATGGGACAGCCGAATTCACCCCTCCACTTT	CASSYGMGQPNSPLHF
.	TRBJ2-5	15	TRBD1	TRBV5-1	TGCGCCAGCAGCCCCGGGACAGAAATCCAAGAGACCCAGTACTTC	CASSPGTEIQETQYF
.	TRBJ1-2	14	.	TRBV6-5	TGTGCCAGCAGTTACTTAGGGAGGGCGTATGGCTACACCTTC	CASSYLGRAYGYTF
.	TRBJ2-7	14	.	TRBV5-6	TGTGCCAGCAGCGGGGATTGGGGGGCCTACGAGCAGTACTTC	CASSGDWGAYEQYF
.	TRBJ2-2	15	.	TRBV7-9	TGTGCCAGCAGCTTAGTCAGGACGAACACCGGGGAGCTGTTTTTT	CASSLVRTNTGELFF
.	TRBJ1-6	18	TRBD1	TRBV7-2	TGTGCCAGCAGCTCTGCGAATAGGGAAACAGGGGGTGAATCACCCCTCCACTTT	CASSSANRETGGESPLHF
.	TRBJ2-2	14	TRBD2	TRBV19	TGTGCCACGAGAGGACTAGCGGGGACCGGGGAGCTGTTTTTT	CATRGLAGTGELFF
.	TRBJ1-1	15	.	TRBV19	TGTGCCAGTAGTTGGGGGGGAGGGCTGAACACTGAAGCTTTCTTT	CASSWGGGLNTEAFF
.	TRBJ1-2	13	.	TRBV7-9	TGTGCCAGCAGCTTAGATCCGCAGGGAGGTTACACCTTC	CASSLDPQGGYTF
.	TRBJ2-4	14	TRBD2	TRBV5-4	TGTGCCAGCAGCGTTGGGCGGGGGAAGAACATTCAGTACTTC	CASSVGRGKNIQYF
.	TRBJ1-6	19	TRBD1	TRBV6-1	TGTGCCAGCAGTGACGGACAGGGGCTGGGGAGCTCCTATAATTCACCCCTCCACTTT	CASSDGQGLGSSYNSPLHF
.	TRBJ2-7	18	.	TRBV19	TGTGCCAGTAGTTCACGGACAGTATCCTCTTCTAGCTCCTACGAGCAGTACTTC	CASSSRTVSSSSSYEQYF
.	TRBJ1-6	13	.	TRBV30	TGTGCCTGGAGTGAGCTGGTGAGTTCACCCCTCCACTTT	CAWSELVSSPLHF
.	TRBJ2-7	16	TRBD2	TRBV6-2/TRBV6-3	TGTGCCAGCAGTTACACTAGCGGGGGAGAGTACTACGAGCAGTACTTC	CASSYTSGGEYYEQYF
.	TRBJ2-1	16	TRBD2	TRBV10-2	TGCGCCAGCAGTGAGTCTAGCGGGGGAAGTTACAATGAGCAGTTCTTC	CASSESSGGSYNEQFF
.	TRBJ2-5	19	TRBD2	TRBV3-1/TRBV3-2	TGTGCCAGCAGCCAAGAAGTGACTAGCGGGGGGGAAGGAAGGGAGACCCAGTACTTC	CASSQEVTSGGEGRETQYF
.	TRBJ2-4	15	TRBD1	TRBV11-2	TGTGCCAGCTCCTACCCGGGACAGGGGAAAAACATTCAGTACTTC	CASSYPGQGKNIQYF
.	TRBJ1-5	12	.	TRBV27	TGTGCCAGCAGTTTTAACAATCAGCCCCAGCATTTT	CASSFNNQPQHF
.	TRBJ1-1	13	.	TRBV10-3	TGTGCCATCACTTGGGGCGTGAACACTGAAGCTTTCTTT	CAITWGVNTEAFF
.	TRBJ1-5	13	.	TRBV7-2	TGTGCCAGCAGCTTGGGCGTCGCGCAGCCCCAGCATTTT	CASSLGVAQPQHF